Following are 26 T cell receptor beta chains from one sample sequenced in a study of cytomegalovirus exposure and HLA in healthy donors. The PCR made use of 60 Vbeta and 13 Jbeta primers. Method: immunoSEQ multiplex PCR; TCRdb's copy keeps in-frame clones and lacks some. Here the sample spans approximately 94,000 clones, about 80% being singletons. What was sequenced was PBMCs. The receptors stem from a young man in good health and CMV-seropositive.

The rearrangement joins TRBV28 to TRBJ2-5, with 11 nucleotides matching TRBD2. The CDR3 contains 15 residues. J was trimmed by 0 bases and V by 4 bases; bases with no gene match: 1. Germline values: CDR1 MDHEN, CDR2 SYDVKM. CDR3 DNA: TGTGCCAGCAGTTCTAGCGGGGGGTACCAAGAGACCCAGTACTTC. Its translation is CASSSSGGYQETQYF. The full variable domain, completed using reference TRBV28 and TRBJ2-5, is DVKVTQSSRYLVKRTGEKVFLECVQDMDHENMFWYRQDPGLGLRLIYFSYDVKMKEKGDIPEGYSVSREKKERFSLILESASTNQTSMYLCASSSSGGYQETQYFGPGTRLLVL.

This clone has just a few counts. The CDR3 DNA sequence: TGTGCCAGTAGCCCGACAGGGGGCTATGAAAAACTGTTTTTT. It translates to CASSPTGGYEKLFF. V gene TRBV19 combines with J gene TRBJ1-4, with 10 bases matching TRBD1. This CDR3 spans 14 amino acids. The germline V gene encodes CDR1 LNHDA and CDR2 SQIVND (reference sequence). J lost 6 bases, V lost 6 bases, and 4 bases had no gene match.

CDR3 bases: TGCGCCAGCAGCTTGGCAAGGCTAGCGGGGGTGGAGACCCAGTACTTC. Its protein is CASSLARLAGVETQYF. The genes are TRBV5-1 and TRBJ2-5; 10 positions agree with TRBD2. Germline V gene data show CDR1 as SGHRS and CDR2 as YFSETQ. The CDR3 is 16 amino acids. V trimming: 0 bases; J trimming: 5 bases; junction bases outside the gene matches: 7.

This rearrangement joins TRBV10-3 to TRBJ1-2; D uncertain. The ends were cut back, 0 bases at V and 4 bases at J, with 6 bases in the middle. The CDR3 runs 13 residues. Germline loops: CDR1 ENHRY, CDR2 SYGVKD. Here the CDR3 reads CAISESRFYGYTF. In DNA form, the CDR3 reads TGTGCCATCAGTGAGTCGCGTTTCTATGGCTACACCTTC.

The chain uses TRBV9 and TRBJ1-5, with D possibly matching TRBD1 (5 bases). The CDR3 has 15 residues. Germline V CDR1 and CDR2: SGDLS, YYNGEE. Trimming removed 2 bases from V and 0 bases from J, with 9 bases in between. CDR3 amino acids: CASSVTGDSNQPQHF. CDR3 nucleotides: TGTGCCAGCAGCGTTACGGGGGATAGCAATCAGCCCCAGCATTTT.

This chain links TRBV4-2 with TRBJ2-1; 8 positions agree with TRBD2. The J segment lost 7 bases and the V segment lost 2 bases, leaving 7 bases of the junction unmatched. There are 15 residues in the CDR3. CDR1 is LGHNA, CDR2 YNFKEQ, per germline. This CDR3 reads CASSQRVAGWNEQFF. Here the CDR3 DNA reads TGTGCCAGCAGCCAACGGGTAGCGGGATGGAATGAGCAGTTCTTC.

This rearrangement joins TRBV6-5 to TRBJ1-4, with D maybe TRBD1 (5 bases). The germline gives CDR1 MNHEY, CDR2 SVGAGI. CDR3 size: 15 residues. The germline V and J ends were trimmed by 0 bases and 7 bases, with 12 bases remaining between them. The CDR3, as DNA: TGTGCCAGCAGTTACTCGGGGGGGGGAGGTGAAAAACTGTTTTTT. Encoded protein: CASSYSGGGGEKLFF.

The rearrangement uses TRBV6-6 and TRBJ1-1; 11 bases agree with TRBD1. CDR1 is MNHNY, CDR2 SVGAGI, per germline (reference sequence). This CDR3 comprises 15 residues. J lost 5 bases, V lost 8 bases, and 10 bases had no gene match. The CDR3 DNA follows: TGTGCCAGCGCACCGGGACAGGGGGTGGGGACTGAAGCTTTCTTT. Its translation: CASAPGQGVGTEAFF.

This chain joins TRBV2 and TRBJ2-7; no clear D gene. The CDR3 extends over 10 amino acids. The germline V gene has CDR1 SNHLY and CDR2 FYNNEI. The V and J ends lost 6 bases and 5 bases respectively, with 5 bases between them. The CDR3 DNA sequence: TGTGCCAGCAGCGAGGACGAGCAGTACTTC. Encoded protein: CASSEDEQYF.

The chain has TRBV19 and TRBJ1-3; TRBD1 is a possible D gene (5 bases). V lost 1 base, J lost 2 bases, and 18 bases lay in between. CDR1 and CDR2 (germline): LNHDA, SQIVND (reference sequence). The CDR3 extends over 18 amino acids. CDR3 loop: CASSIGGHNPLTGNTIYF. Written as DNA, the CDR3 is TGTGCCAGTAGTATAGGGGGCCATAACCCCCTAACTGGAAACACCATATATTTT.

The chain employs TRBV6-5 and TRBJ1-1; D unclear. Germline CDR1 and CDR2: MNHEY and SVGAGI. The length of the CDR3 is 14 residues. V shed 5 bases and J shed 1 base, with 11 bases lying between them. The CDR3 loop is CASSQYNRNTEAFF. The DNA for the CDR3 is TGTGCCAGCAGTCAATACAACAGGAACACTGAAGCTTTCTTT.

The genes are TRBV5-6 and TRBJ2-1; possibly TRBD2 for D (6 bases). Looked up from germline, CDR1 is SGHDT and CDR2 is YYEEEE. Trimming shortened V by 1 base and J by 0 bases, and 14 bases separated the two germline ends. This CDR3 spans 17 amino acids. CDR3 protein: CASSLRRGPSSYNEQFF. DNA for the CDR3: TGTGCCAGCAGCTTGAGGAGGGGACCAAGCTCCTACAATGAGCAGTTCTTC. Complete variable domain (other parts from reference TRBV5-6 and TRBJ2-1): DAGVTQSPTHLIKTRGQQVTLRCSPKSGHDTVSWYQQALGQGPQFIFQYYEEEERQRGNFPDRFSGHQFPNYSSELNVNALLLGDSALYLCASSLRRGPSSYNEQFFGPGTRLTVL.

The chain is built from TRBV29-1 and TRBJ1-2; 7 bases match TRBD1. This CDR3 spans 12 amino acids. The J segment lost 4 bases and the V segment lost 4 bases, leaving 3 bases of the junction unmatched. CDR1 is SQVTM and CDR2 is ANQGSEA in the germline V gene. In DNA, the CDR3 is TGCAGCGTTGGGACAGGACCCTATGGCTACACCTTC. It yields the protein CSVGTGPYGYTF.

This clone has just one count. V is TRBV30 and J is TRBJ1-6; perhaps TRBD1 as D (5 bases). This CDR3 region has 15 residues. Trimming took off 0 bases at V and 10 bases at J, with 16 bases between the two ends. CDR1 and CDR2 from the germline V gene are GTSNPN and SVGIG (reference sequence). The CDR3 reads CAWSVLGQGESPLHF. In DNA, the CDR3 is TGTGCCTGGAGTGTACTTGGTCAGGGTGAATCACCCCTCCACTTT. The entire variable domain, with the rest obtained from reference TRBV30 and TRBJ1-6, is as follows: SQTIHQWPATLVQPVGSPLSLECTVEGTSNPNLYWYRQAAGRGLQLLFYSVGIGQISSEVPQNLSASRPQDRQFILSSKKLLLSDSGFYLCAWSVLGQGESPLHFGNGTRLTVT.

This clone was picked up a small number of times. The chain links TRBV19 to TRBJ1-1; no clear D gene. Trimming left V 3 bases short and J 9 bases short, with 14 bases between. In germline, CDR1 is LNHDA, CDR2 SQIVND (reference sequence). The CDR3 loop spans 13 amino acids. The CDR3 region has the DNA TGTGCCAGTAGTATTGGTTGGCAGGATCAAGCTTTCTTT. Its protein product is CASSIGWQDQAFF.

The chain uses TRBV5-1 and TRBJ1-2; tentative D call: TRBD1 (6 bases). V gave up 1 base and J gave up 5 bases, with 12 bases separating them. Germline V gene sequence: CDR1 SGHRS, CDR2 YFSETQ. This CDR3 has 14 amino acids. CDR3 nucleotides: TGCGCCAGCAGCTTGAAGGGGGTTCTATATGGCTACACCTTC. Amino acid sequence: CASSLKGVLYGYTF.

This sequence joins TRBV5-1 and TRBJ2-7, with 7 bases fitting TRBD1. V lost 0 bases, J lost 7 bases, and 4 bases stayed unmatched. Germline V gene lookup returns CDR1 SGHRS and CDR2 YFSETQ. There are 13 residues in the CDR3. For the CDR3, the DNA is TGCGCCAGCAGCTTGGGACAGGGAAATGAGCAGTACTTC. Translating gives CASSLGQGNEQYF.

The chain carries TRBV29-1 and TRBJ2-7; 10 positions match TRBD2. The junction had 8 bases not matched to a gene; V was cut back by 1 base and J by 2 bases. The CDR3 extends over 16 amino acids. CDR1 is SQVTM, CDR2 ANQGSEA, per germline. CDR3 amino acids: CSVEGLAGEGTYEQYF. CDR3 DNA: TGCAGCGTTGAAGGGCTAGCGGGAGAAGGGACCTACGAGCAGTACTTC.

The chain combines TRBV7-3 with TRBJ1-2; unclear D gene. The germline gives CDR1 SGHTA, CDR2 FQGTGA. Trimming took off 0 bases at V and 4 bases at J, with 15 bases between the two ends. The CDR3 sequence is 16 residues long. In DNA, the CDR3 is TGTGCCAGCAGCTTAACCCCTTGGAGGGATCGCTATGGCTACACCTTC. Translated, it gives CASSLTPWRDRYGYTF.

A remark on this clone: In this CDR3 the conserved last residue, phenylalanine or tryptophan, is missing, so a read error is likely. The gene calls are TRBV27 and TRBJ1-1; 8 bases map to TRBD1. There are 11 residues in the CDR3. Germline V gene data show CDR1 as MNHEY and CDR2 as SMNVEV (reference sequence). V lost 8 bases, J lost 9 bases, and 5 bases stayed unmatched. This CDR3 reads CASGQGLKAFL. In DNA, the CDR3 is TGTGCCAGCGGACAGGGATTAAAAGCTTTCCTT.

This clone was observed a few times. The chain recombines TRBV4-1 with TRBJ2-2; D is perhaps TRBD2 (5 bases). The germline CDR1 and CDR2 sequences are MGHRA and YSYEKL. V dropped 4 bases and J dropped 3 bases, with 9 bases sitting between them. This CDR3 contains 14 residues. The CDR3 sequence is CASSRGLHTGELFF. The CDR3 nucleotides read TGCGCCAGCAGCCGAGGGCTTCACACCGGGGAGCTGTTTTTT.

This clone has only a few counts. V gene TRBV4-3 combines with J gene TRBJ2-5, with 9 bases identical to TRBD1. The assigned J gene may be wrong: the sequence end matches TRBJ2-7 better. This CDR3 comprises 16 residues. Germline V gene data show CDR1 as LGHNA and CDR2 as YSLEER. The CDR3 loop is CASSHGAGTGFYEQYF. The CDR3 DNA sequence: TGCGCCAGCAGCCACGGGGCCGGGACAGGGTTCTACGAGCAGTACTTC.

This clone was detected once. The rearrangement uses TRBV4-2 and TRBJ1-1; possible D gene TRBD1, 5 bases. The CDR3 contains 15 residues. Trimming removed 1 base from V and 0 bases from J, with 9 bases in between. Germline-derived CDR1 and CDR2 are LGHNA and YNFKEQ. This CDR3 is CASSQGGPMNTEAFF. In DNA form, the CDR3 reads TGTGCCAGCAGCCAAGGGGGCCCGATGAACACTGAAGCTTTCTTT.

This clone was counted a few times. V and J are TRBV14 and TRBJ2-2; possible D gene TRBD1, 6 bases. Germline V CDR1 and CDR2: SGHDN, FVKESK. V lost 6 bases and J lost 5, with 10 bases in between. The CDR3 runs to 13 residues. This chain's CDR3 is CASRPQGTGELFF. The CDR3 DNA reads as TGTGCCAGCAGACCACAGGGTACCGGGGAGCTGTTTTTT.

The chain joins TRBV10-3 to TRBJ1-2; D remains ambiguous. The CDR3 has 14 amino acids. The germline V and J ends were trimmed by 6 bases and 0 bases, with 11 bases remaining between them. Germline values: CDR1 ENHRY, CDR2 SYGVKD. The DNA of the CDR3 is TGTGCCATCAGCCCAGGCCCCACTAACTATGGCTACACCTTC. It yields the protein CAISPGPTNYGYTF.

CDR3 in amino acids: CASSARGRNTEAFF. CDR3 bases: TGTGCCAGCAGCGCGCGGGGAAGGAACACTGAAGCTTTCTTT. The V and J genes are TRBV7-9 and TRBJ1-1; D remains unclear. The V gene's germline CDR1 is SEHNR and CDR2 FQNEAQ (reference sequence). The germline V and J ends were trimmed by 5 bases and 1 base, with 11 bases remaining between them. There are 14 residues in the CDR3.